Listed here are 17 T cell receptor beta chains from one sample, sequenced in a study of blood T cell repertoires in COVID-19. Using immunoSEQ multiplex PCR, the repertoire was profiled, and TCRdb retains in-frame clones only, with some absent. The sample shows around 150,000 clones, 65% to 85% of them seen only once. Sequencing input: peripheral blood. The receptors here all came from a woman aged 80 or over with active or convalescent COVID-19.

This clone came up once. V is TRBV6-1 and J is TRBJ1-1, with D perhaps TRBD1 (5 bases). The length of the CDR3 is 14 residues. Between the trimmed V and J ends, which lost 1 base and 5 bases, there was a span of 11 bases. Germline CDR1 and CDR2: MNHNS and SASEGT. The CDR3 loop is CASSEGQRETEAFF. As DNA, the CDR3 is TGTGCCAGCAGTGAAGGACAGCGAGAAACTGAAGCTTTCTTT.

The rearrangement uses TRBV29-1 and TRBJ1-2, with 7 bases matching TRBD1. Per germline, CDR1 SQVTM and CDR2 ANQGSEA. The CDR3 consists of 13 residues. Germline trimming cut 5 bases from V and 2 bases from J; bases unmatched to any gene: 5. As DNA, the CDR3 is TGCAGCGTTTTCGGGACAGCCAACTATGGCTACACCTTC. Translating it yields CSVFGTANYGYTF.

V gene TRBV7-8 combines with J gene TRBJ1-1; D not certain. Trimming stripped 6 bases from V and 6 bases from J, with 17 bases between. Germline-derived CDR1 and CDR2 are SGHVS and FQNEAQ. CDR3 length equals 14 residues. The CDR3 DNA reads TGTGCCAGCAGTTTTGAGGACGGGGTTTCTGAAGCTTTCTTT. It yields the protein CASSFEDGVSEAFF. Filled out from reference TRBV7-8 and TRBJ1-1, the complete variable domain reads GAGVSQSPRYKVAKRGQDVALRCDPISGHVSLFWYQQALGQGPEFLTYFQNEAQLDKSGLPSDRFFAERPEGSVSTLKIQRTQQEDSAVYLCASSFEDGVSEAFFGQGTRLTVV.

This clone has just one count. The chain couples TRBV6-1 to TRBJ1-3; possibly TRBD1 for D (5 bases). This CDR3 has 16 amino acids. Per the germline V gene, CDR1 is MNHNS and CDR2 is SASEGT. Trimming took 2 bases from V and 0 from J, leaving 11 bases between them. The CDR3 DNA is TGTGCCAGCAGTGAAAGGTGGGGGGGCTCTGGAAACACCATATATTTT. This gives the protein CASSERWGGSGNTIYF.

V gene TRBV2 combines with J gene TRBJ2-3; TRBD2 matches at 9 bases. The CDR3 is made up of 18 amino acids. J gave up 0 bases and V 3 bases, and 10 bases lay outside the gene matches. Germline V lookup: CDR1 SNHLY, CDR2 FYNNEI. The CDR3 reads CASSEKVAGAPSTDTQYF. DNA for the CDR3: TGTGCCAGCAGTGAGAAGGTAGCGGGGGCGCCTAGCACAGATACGCAGTATTTT.

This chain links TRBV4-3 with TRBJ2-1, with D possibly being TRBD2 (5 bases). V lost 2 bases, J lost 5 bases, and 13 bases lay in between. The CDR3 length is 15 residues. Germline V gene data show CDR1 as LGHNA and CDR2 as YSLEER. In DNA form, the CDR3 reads TGCGCCAGCAGCCAATGGAGCGGACGGGACAATGAGCAGTTCTTC. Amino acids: CASSQWSGRDNEQFF.

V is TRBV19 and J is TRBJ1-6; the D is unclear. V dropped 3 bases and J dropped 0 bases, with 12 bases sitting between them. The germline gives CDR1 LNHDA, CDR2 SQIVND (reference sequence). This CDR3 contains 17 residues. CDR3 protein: CASSIKPSGSYNSPLHF. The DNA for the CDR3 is TGTGCCAGTAGTATTAAACCCTCCGGCTCCTATAATTCACCCCTCCACTTT. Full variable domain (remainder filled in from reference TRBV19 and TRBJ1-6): DGGITQSPKYLFRKEGQNVTLSCEQNLNHDAMYWYRQDPGQGLRLIYYSQIVNDFQKGDIAEGYSVSREKKESFPLTVTSAQKNPTAFYLCASSIKPSGSYNSPLHFGNGTRLTVT.

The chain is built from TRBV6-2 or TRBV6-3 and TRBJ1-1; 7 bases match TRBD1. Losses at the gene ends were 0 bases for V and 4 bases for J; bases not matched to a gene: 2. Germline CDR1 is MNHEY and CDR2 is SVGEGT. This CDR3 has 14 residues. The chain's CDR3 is CASSYSTGITEAFF. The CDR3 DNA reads TGTGCCAGCAGTTACTCGACAGGGATCACTGAAGCTTTCTTT.

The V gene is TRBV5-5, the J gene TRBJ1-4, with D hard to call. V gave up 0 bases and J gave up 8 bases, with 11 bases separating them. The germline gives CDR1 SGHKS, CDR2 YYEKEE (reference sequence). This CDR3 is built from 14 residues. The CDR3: CASSLEPTYEKLFF. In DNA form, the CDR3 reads TGTGCCAGCAGCTTGGAACCGACTTACGAAAAACTGTTTTTT.

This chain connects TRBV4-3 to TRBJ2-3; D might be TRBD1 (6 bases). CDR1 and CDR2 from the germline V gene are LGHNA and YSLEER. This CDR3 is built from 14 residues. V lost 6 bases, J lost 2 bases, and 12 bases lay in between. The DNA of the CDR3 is TGCGCCAGCAGTGAGGGGGAACTCACAGATACGCAGTATTTT. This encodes CASSEGELTDTQYF.

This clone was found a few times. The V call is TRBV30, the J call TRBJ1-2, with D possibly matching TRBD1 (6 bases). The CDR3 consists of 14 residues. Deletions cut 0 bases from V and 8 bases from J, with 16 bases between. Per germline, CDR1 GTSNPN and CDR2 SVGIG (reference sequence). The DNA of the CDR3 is TGTGCCTGGAGTGTATCCGGGGGGCGAAGGGGCTACACCTTC. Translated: CAWSVSGGRRGYTF. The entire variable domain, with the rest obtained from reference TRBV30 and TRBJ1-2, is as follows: SQTIHQWPATLVQPVGSPLSLECTVEGTSNPNLYWYRQAAGRGLQLLFYSVGIGQISSEVPQNLSASRPQDRQFILSSKKLLLSDSGFYLCAWSVSGGRRGYTFGSGTRLTVV.

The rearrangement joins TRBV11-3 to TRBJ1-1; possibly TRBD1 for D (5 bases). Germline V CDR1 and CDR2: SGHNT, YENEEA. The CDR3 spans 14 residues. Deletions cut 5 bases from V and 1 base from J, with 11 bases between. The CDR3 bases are TGTGCCAGCAGCGATAGGGGCTCGAACACTGAAGCTTTCTTT. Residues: CASSDRGSNTEAFF.

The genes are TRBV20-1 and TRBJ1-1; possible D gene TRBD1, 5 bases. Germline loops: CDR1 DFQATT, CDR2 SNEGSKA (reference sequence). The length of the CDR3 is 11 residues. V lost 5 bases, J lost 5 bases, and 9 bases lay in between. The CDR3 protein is CSAPGGTEAFF. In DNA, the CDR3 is TGCAGTGCTCCCGGGGGGACTGAAGCTTTCTTT.

The CDR3 DNA follows: TGTGCCATCAGGGGAGGACAGGGTAGTGAGACCCAGTACTTC. Its translation is CAIRGGQGSETQYF. The rearrangement uses TRBV10-3 and TRBJ2-5, with 8 bases aligning to TRBD1. CDR1 and CDR2 from the germline V gene are ENHRY and SYGVKD. CDR3 length: 14 residues. V was clipped by 6 bases and J by 5 bases; unmatched bases: 8.

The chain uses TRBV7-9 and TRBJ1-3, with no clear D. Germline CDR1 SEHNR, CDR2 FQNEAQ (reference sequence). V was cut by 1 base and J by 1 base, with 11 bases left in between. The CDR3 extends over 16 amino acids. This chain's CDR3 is CASSLGHAGSGNTIYF. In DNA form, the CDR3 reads TGTGCCAGCAGCTTAGGCCACGCGGGGTCTGGAAACACCATATATTTT.

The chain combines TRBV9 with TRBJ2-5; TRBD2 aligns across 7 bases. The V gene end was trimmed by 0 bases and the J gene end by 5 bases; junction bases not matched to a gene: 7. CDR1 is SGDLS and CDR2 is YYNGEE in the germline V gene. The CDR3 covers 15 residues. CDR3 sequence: CASSVASREGETQYF. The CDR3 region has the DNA TGTGCCAGCAGCGTAGCTTCCAGGGAGGGGGAGACCCAGTACTTC.

CDR3 bases: TGTGCCAGCAGTTATGACGGGTTGAATTCACCCCTCCACTTT. Its translation is CASSYDGLNSPLHF. The chain links TRBV6-5 to TRBJ1-6; D gene uncertain. V dropped 3 bases and J dropped 7 bases, with 10 bases sitting between them. The CDR3 loop spans 14 amino acids. Germline CDR1 and CDR2: MNHEY and SVGAGI.